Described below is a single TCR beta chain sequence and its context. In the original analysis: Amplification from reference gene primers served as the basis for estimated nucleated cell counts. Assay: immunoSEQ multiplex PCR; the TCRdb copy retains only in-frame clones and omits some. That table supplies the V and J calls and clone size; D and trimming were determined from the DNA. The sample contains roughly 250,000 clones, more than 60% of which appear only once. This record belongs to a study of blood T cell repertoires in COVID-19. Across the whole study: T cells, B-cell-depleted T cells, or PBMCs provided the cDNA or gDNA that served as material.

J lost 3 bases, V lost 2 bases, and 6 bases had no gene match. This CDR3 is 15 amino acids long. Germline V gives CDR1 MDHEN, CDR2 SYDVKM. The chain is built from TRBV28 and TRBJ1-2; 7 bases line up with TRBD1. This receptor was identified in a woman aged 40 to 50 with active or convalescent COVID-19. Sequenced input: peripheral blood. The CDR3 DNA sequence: TGTGCCAGCAGTTTACGCTACAGGGGTGACTATGGCTACACCTTC. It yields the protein CASSLRYRGDYGYTF.